The source of this T cell receptor (beta chain) is a study of T cell changes during pregnancy in multiple sclerosis. The table came from immunoSEQ multiplex PCR; TCRdb's copy has only in-frame clones and leaves some out. The sample lists around 71,000 clones, about 92% occurring once. Sequences were derived from peripheral blood, sampled after pregnancy. The sequence was collected from a female donor with multiple sclerosis, enrolled in a pregnancy study.

CDR3 sequence (DNA): TGTGCCACCCAAGGTGGGGCTGCTGCGAACCTGGCCCAGTTCTTC. Amino acid sequence: CATQGGAAANLAQFF. V and J are TRBV19 and TRBJ2-1, with D maybe TRBD1 (5 bases). Germline CDR1 reads LNHDA; CDR2 reads SQIVND (reference sequence). The V gene lost 10 bases and the J gene lost 13 bases, with 29 bases spanning the gap. This CDR3 has 15 residues.